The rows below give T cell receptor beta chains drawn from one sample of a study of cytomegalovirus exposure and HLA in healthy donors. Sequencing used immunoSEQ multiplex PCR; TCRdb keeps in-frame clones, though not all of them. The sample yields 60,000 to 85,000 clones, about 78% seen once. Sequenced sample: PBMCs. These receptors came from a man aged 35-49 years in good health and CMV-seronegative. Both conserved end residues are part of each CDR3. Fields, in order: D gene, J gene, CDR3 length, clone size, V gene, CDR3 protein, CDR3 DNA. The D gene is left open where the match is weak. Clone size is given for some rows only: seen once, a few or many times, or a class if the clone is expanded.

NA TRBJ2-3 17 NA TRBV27 CASSLYPAGTYTDTQYF TGTGCCAGCAGTCTTTATCCGGCGGGAACCTACACAGATACGCAGTATTTT
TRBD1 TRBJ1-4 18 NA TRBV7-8 CASSETRGQAATNEKLFF TGTGCCAGCAGCGAAACCCGGGGACAGGCAGCAACTAATGAAAAACTGTTTTTT
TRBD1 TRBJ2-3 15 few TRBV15 CATSRGDRGADTQYF TGTGCCACCAGCAGAGGAGACAGGGGGGCAGATACGCAGTATTTT
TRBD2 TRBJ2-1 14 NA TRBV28 CASSIQTSGGEQFF TGTGCCAGCAGTATACAGACTAGCGGGGGCGAGCAGTTCTTC
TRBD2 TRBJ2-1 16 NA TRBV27 CASSPGLAGRNNEQFF TGTGCCAGCAGCCCGGGACTAGCGGGAAGAAACAATGAGCAGTTCTTC
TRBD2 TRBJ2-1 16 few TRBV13 CASSGGAGGPDNEQFF TGTGCCAGCTCCGGGGGGGCGGGAGGGCCCGACAATGAGCAGTTCTTC
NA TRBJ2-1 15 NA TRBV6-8 CASSKTTRVLDEQFF TGTGCCAGCAGCAAAACGACTAGGGTCCTCGATGAGCAGTTCTTC
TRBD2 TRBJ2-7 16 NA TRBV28 CASSAGLAGLLYEQYF TGTGCCAGCAGTGCCGGACTAGCGGGCCTCCTATACGAGCAGTACTTC
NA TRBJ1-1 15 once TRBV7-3 CASRKGGLKDTEAFF TGTGCCAGCAGAAAGGGGGGGCTGAAGGACACTGAAGCTTTCTTT
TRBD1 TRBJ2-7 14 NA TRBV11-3 CASSNDRATYEQYF TGTGCCAGCAGCAACGACAGGGCCACCTACGAGCAGTACTTC
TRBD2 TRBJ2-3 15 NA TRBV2 CASSEWTSGRYTQYF TGTGCCAGCAGTGAATGGACTAGCGGGAGGTATACGCAGTATTTT
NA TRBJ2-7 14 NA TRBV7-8 CASKPTLGSYEQYF TGTGCCAGCAAGCCGACCCTAGGCTCCTACGAGCAGTACTTC
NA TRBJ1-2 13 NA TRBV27 CASSLSRATGYTF TGTGCCAGCAGTTTATCGAGGGCTACCGGCTACACCTTC
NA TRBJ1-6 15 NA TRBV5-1 CASSLRGRDNSPLHF TGCGCCAGCAGCTTGAGGGGCCGTGATAATTCACCCCTCCACTTT
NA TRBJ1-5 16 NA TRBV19 CASSIYAGASNQPQHF TGTGCCAGTAGTATATATGCGGGGGCAAGCAATCAGCCCCAGCATTTT
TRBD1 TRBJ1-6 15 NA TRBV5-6 CASSLRTGRRSPLHF TGTGCCAGCAGCTTGAGGACAGGGAGACGGTCACCCCTCCACTTT
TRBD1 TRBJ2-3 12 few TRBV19 CASNRGTDTQYF TGTGCCAGTAACAGGGGAACAGATACGCAGTATTTT
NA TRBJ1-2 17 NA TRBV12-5 CASGFHLVVEGGLSYTF TGTGCTAGTGGTTTCCACCTAGTTGTGGAGGGTGGATTGAGCTACACCTTC
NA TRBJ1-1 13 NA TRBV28 CASKDSLNTEAFF TGTGCCAGCAAAGACAGCTTGAACACTGAAGCTTTCTTT
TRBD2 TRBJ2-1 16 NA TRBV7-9 CSSSSSTSGRYNEQFF TGTTCCAGCAGTTCTAGTACTAGCGGCCGTTACAATGAGCAGTTCTTC
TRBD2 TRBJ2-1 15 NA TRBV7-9 CSSSLAGGPYSEQFF TGTTCCAGCAGCTTAGCGGGAGGGCCCTACAGTGAGCAGTTCTTC
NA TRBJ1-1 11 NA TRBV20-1 CSAIVQGLAFF TGCAGTGCAATAGTACAGGGCCTCGCTTTCTTT
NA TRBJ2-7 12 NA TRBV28 CASRQGADEQYF TGTGCCAGCAGACAGGGAGCCGACGAGCAGTACTTC
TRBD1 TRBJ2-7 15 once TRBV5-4 CASSDATGGTYEQYF TGTGCCAGCAGCGACGCAACAGGGGGCACCTACGAGCAGTACTTC
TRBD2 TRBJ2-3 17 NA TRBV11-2 CASSPFFSGRASDTQYF TGTGCCAGCAGCCCTTTCTTTAGCGGGAGAGCATCGGATACGCAGTATTTT
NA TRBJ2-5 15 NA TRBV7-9 CASSQRVGYQETQYF TGTGCCAGCAGCCAGAGGGTCGGGTACCAAGAGACCCAGTACTTC
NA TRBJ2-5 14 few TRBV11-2 CASSLGQVAETQYF TGTGCCAGCAGCTTAGGACAGGTAGCGGAGACCCAGTACTTC
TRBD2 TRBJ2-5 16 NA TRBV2 CASSALPERERETQYF TGTGCCAGCAGTGCCTTGCCCGAGCGGGAGAGAGAGACCCAGTACTTC
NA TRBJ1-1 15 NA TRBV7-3 CASSLGPGGNTEAFF TGTGCCAGCAGCTTAGGTCCGGGGGGGAACACTGAAGCTTTCTTT
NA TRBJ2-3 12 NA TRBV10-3 CAMSGRGDTQYF TGTGCCATGAGTGGCAGGGGAGATACGCAGTATTTT
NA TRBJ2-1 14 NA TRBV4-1 CASSQDQGLYEQFF TGCGCCAGCAGCCAAGATCAGGGTTTGTACGAGCAGTTCTTC